The entry that follows covers one TCR beta chain sequence. Its antigen remains unknown. This sample was included in a study of blood T cells in healthy people across ages. Overall study findings and caveats: PBMCs that were unsorted prevented a conclusive naive versus antigen-experienced comparison.

The CDR3 runs 14 residues. The germline CDR1 and CDR2 sequences are LGHNT and FRNRAP. V lost 1 base, J lost 5 bases, and 9 bases lay in between. A second PCR of 7 to 11 cycles used a sample-barcoded 5' primer and a J-beta primer mix. Every cDNA molecule bore a tag from a template-switch adaptor containing 12 random nucleotides. In TCRdb, the 5' RACE reads were re-called with MiXCR into one record per CDR3 protein. The sample shows about 1.5 million distinct CDR3 sequences, 42% of them seen only once. The sequencing input was blood. The receptor's source is a woman between 18 and 30 years old in good health. The chain carries TRBV12-5 and TRBJ2-1; maybe TRBD2 (5 bases). The CDR3 loop reads CASGLGTGDNEQFF. Here the CDR3 DNA reads TGTGCTAGTGGTTTGGGGACCGGGGACAATGAGCAGTTCTTC.